These T cell receptor beta chains were read from a single sample in a study of liver allograft versus peripheral blood T cells. TCRdb reprocessed the reads via MiXCR and lists one record per CDR3 protein. Of 3,000 to 4,500 distinct CDR3 sequences in the sample, 15% to 20% were seen once. These receptors came from a human patient who had a liver transplant. Some of the T cells may derive from the graft donor. The CDR3 runs from the conserved cysteine through the conserved F or W. The order of the fields is D gene, V gene, clone size, J gene, CDR3 DNA, CDR3 protein. D genes are given only for firm matches. Not every row has a clone size; where given, it reads once, few, many or a size class.

d_call: TRBD1; v_call: TRBV29-1; clone_size: hyperexpanded; j_call: TRBJ1-1; cdr3_nt: TGCAGCGGGTCGAGACAGGGAATCACTGAAGCTTTCTTT; cdr3_aa: CSGSRQGITEAFF
d_call: NA; v_call: TRBV7-2; clone_size: medium-sized; j_call: TRBJ1-2; cdr3_nt: TGTGCCAGCAGCTATGGTGACAGCCGGAATGGCTACACCTTC; cdr3_aa: CASSYGDSRNGYTF
d_call: NA; v_call: TRBV20-1; clone_size: medium-sized; j_call: TRBJ1-5; cdr3_nt: TGCAGTGCTAGGGAACAGGGAAAAGGAGATCAGCCCCAGCATTTT; cdr3_aa: CSAREQGKGDQPQHF
d_call: TRBD1; v_call: TRBV6-2/TRBV6-3; clone_size: medium-sized; j_call: TRBJ1-1; cdr3_nt: TGTGCCAGCAGTTCCCCCGGGACAGAGGGTTTCTTT; cdr3_aa: CASSSPGTEGFF
d_call: NA; v_call: TRBV19; clone_size: medium-sized; j_call: TRBJ1-5; cdr3_nt: TGTGCCAGTAGTATGAGCGGGGTCGCTCAGCCCCAGCATTTT; cdr3_aa: CASSMSGVAQPQHF
d_call: TRBD1; v_call: TRBV6-1; clone_size: medium-sized; j_call: TRBJ1-5; cdr3_nt: TGTGCCAGCAGTGAAGATAATAAAGGTTCCAGGGGGCGCGTTCAGCCCCAGCATTTT; cdr3_aa: CASSEDNKGSRGRVQPQHF
d_call: NA; v_call: TRBV20-1; clone_size: medium-sized; j_call: TRBJ1-1; cdr3_nt: TGCAGTGCTAGAGATGGTCAGGAGATGAACACTGAAGCTTTCTTT; cdr3_aa: CSARDGQEMNTEAFF
d_call: NA; v_call: TRBV11-3; clone_size: many; j_call: TRBJ1-6; cdr3_nt: TGTGCCAGCAGCTTCTCAGGGTTTAATTCACCCCTCCACTTT; cdr3_aa: CASSFSGFNSPLHF
d_call: TRBD1; v_call: TRBV30; clone_size: medium-sized; j_call: TRBJ1-1; cdr3_nt: TGTGCCTGGGCTACAGGGGTTGGTGAAGCTTTCTTT; cdr3_aa: CAWATGVGEAFF
d_call: NA; v_call: TRBV15; clone_size: medium-sized; j_call: TRBJ1-3; cdr3_nt: TGTGCCACCAGCAGAGAAACTCTTCCTAGCTCTGGAAACACCATATATTTT; cdr3_aa: CATSRETLPSSGNTIYF
d_call: NA; v_call: TRBV10-3; clone_size: medium-sized; j_call: TRBJ1-6; cdr3_nt: TGTGCCATCAGTGAGGATAGGTCACCCCTCCACTTT; cdr3_aa: CAISEDRSPLHF
d_call: NA; v_call: TRBV6-5; clone_size: medium-sized; j_call: TRBJ1-4; cdr3_nt: TGTGCCAGCAGCGCCCACAGGGCCCTAAATGAAAAACTGTTTTTT; cdr3_aa: CASSAHRALNEKLFF
d_call: NA; v_call: TRBV24-1; clone_size: many; j_call: TRBJ2-1; cdr3_nt: TGTGCCACCAGTGATTCCGGGGCTAATAACAATGAGCAGTTCTTC; cdr3_aa: CATSDSGANNNEQFF
d_call: NA; v_call: TRBV2; clone_size: NA; j_call: TRBJ1-5; cdr3_nt: TGTGCCAGCAGGCCTAGGGGGGGTCAGCCCCAGCATTTT; cdr3_aa: CASRPRGGQPQHF
d_call: NA; v_call: TRBV20-1; clone_size: NA; j_call: TRBJ1-1; cdr3_nt: TGCATTGCTAGACGAGGGGTGAACACTGAAGCTTTCTTT; cdr3_aa: CIARRGVNTEAFF
d_call: NA; v_call: TRBV7-9; clone_size: medium-sized; j_call: TRBJ1-4; cdr3_nt: TGTGCCAGCAGCTTAATTTCGGGCGCAACTAATGAAAAACTGTTTTTT; cdr3_aa: CASSLISGATNEKLFF
d_call: NA; v_call: TRBV20-1; clone_size: NA; j_call: TRBJ2-7; cdr3_nt: TGCAGTGCTAAGGCCATGCTAGCGCCCTCCTACGAGCAGTACTTC; cdr3_aa: CSAKAMLAPSYEQYF
d_call: NA; v_call: TRBV20-1; clone_size: medium-sized; j_call: TRBJ1-2; cdr3_nt: TGCAGTGGAGCACAGGGTGATGGCTACACCTTC; cdr3_aa: CSGAQGDGYTF
d_call: NA; v_call: TRBV7-2; clone_size: many; j_call: TRBJ2-3; cdr3_nt: TGTGCCAGCAGCTTAGCCCATCCGGGAAGAGATACGCAGTATTTT; cdr3_aa: CASSLAHPGRDTQYF
d_call: NA; v_call: TRBV20-1; clone_size: medium-sized; j_call: TRBJ2-7; cdr3_nt: TGCAGTGCTAGAGATCCCTTACAAGACTCCTACGAGCAGTACTTC; cdr3_aa: CSARDPLQDSYEQYF
d_call: NA; v_call: TRBV19; clone_size: many; j_call: TRBJ2-6; cdr3_nt: TGTGCCAGTAGTATAGGGCGATCTGGGGCCAACGTCCTGACTTTC; cdr3_aa: CASSIGRSGANVLTF
d_call: NA; v_call: TRBV19; clone_size: many; j_call: TRBJ2-3; cdr3_nt: TGTGCCAGTAGTAGGACGAAGGGGGCAGATACGCAGTATTTT; cdr3_aa: CASSRTKGADTQYF
d_call: TRBD1; v_call: TRBV30; clone_size: medium-sized; j_call: TRBJ1-1; cdr3_nt: TGTGCCGCCTACCCCGGGACAGGGGGAGGTGAAGCTTTCTTT; cdr3_aa: CAAYPGTGGGEAFF
d_call: NA; v_call: TRBV19; clone_size: medium-sized; j_call: TRBJ2-3; cdr3_nt: TGTGCCAGTAGTAAAATTGGCGGGCTCAGCACAGATACGCAGTATTTT; cdr3_aa: CASSKIGGLSTDTQYF
d_call: TRBD1; v_call: TRBV7-2; clone_size: few; j_call: TRBJ2-7; cdr3_nt: TGTGCCAGCAGCGTTGGGACAGGTGGCAACGAGCAGTACTTC; cdr3_aa: CASSVGTGGNEQYF
d_call: NA; v_call: TRBV5-6; clone_size: medium-sized; j_call: TRBJ1-1; cdr3_nt: TGTGCCAGCAGCTTGTATCCGGGACCGATGAACACTGAAGCTTTCTTT; cdr3_aa: CASSLYPGPMNTEAFF
d_call: NA; v_call: TRBV5-5; clone_size: medium-sized; j_call: TRBJ1-6; cdr3_nt: TGTGCCAGCAGCTTGGACGGATCCCCGGGAAGTTATAATTCACCCCTCCACTTT; cdr3_aa: CASSLDGSPGSYNSPLHF
d_call: TRBD2; v_call: TRBV19; clone_size: medium-sized; j_call: TRBJ2-7; cdr3_nt: TGTGCCAGTAAAGCTAGTGCGGGGGGGTTTTTCGACGAGCAGTACTTC; cdr3_aa: CASKASAGGFFDEQYF
d_call: NA; v_call: TRBV15; clone_size: medium-sized; j_call: TRBJ1-4; cdr3_nt: TGTGCCACCAGCAGAGACAGGGGAGGAGAAAAACTGTTTTTT; cdr3_aa: CATSRDRGGEKLFF
d_call: TRBD2; v_call: TRBV7-2; clone_size: medium-sized; j_call: TRBJ2-1; cdr3_nt: TGTGCCAGCAGCTTAAGCGGGGGGGCCTACAATGAGCAGTTCTTC; cdr3_aa: CASSLSGGAYNEQFF
d_call: TRBD1; v_call: TRBV4-1; clone_size: NA; j_call: TRBJ1-2; cdr3_nt: TGCGCCAGCAGCCAAGGAGAGGGGGCTCTAGGTTCTGGCTACACCTTC; cdr3_aa: CASSQGEGALGSGYTF
d_call: NA; v_call: TRBV7-9; clone_size: medium-sized; j_call: TRBJ1-1; cdr3_nt: TGTGCCAGCAGCTTAGCACGGCCGGGGGGTGACACTGAAGCTTTCTTT; cdr3_aa: CASSLARPGGDTEAFF
d_call: TRBD2; v_call: TRBV15; clone_size: medium-sized; j_call: TRBJ2-7; cdr3_nt: TGTGCCACCAGCAACCCGGGACTAGCCCTCTACGAGCAGTACTTC; cdr3_aa: CATSNPGLALYEQYF
d_call: TRBD2; v_call: TRBV15; clone_size: medium-sized; j_call: TRBJ2-7; cdr3_nt: TGTGCCACCAGCAGAGGGGAAGCGGGGGGGAGCTCCTACGAGCAGTACTTC; cdr3_aa: CATSRGEAGGSSYEQYF
d_call: TRBD2; v_call: TRBV6-1; clone_size: medium-sized; j_call: TRBJ2-2; cdr3_nt: TGTGCCAGCAGTGAAGCCCTAGCGGGGGCCGCGAACACCGGGGAGCTGTTTTTT; cdr3_aa: CASSEALAGAANTGELFF
d_call: NA; v_call: TRBV7-2; clone_size: medium-sized; j_call: TRBJ1-6; cdr3_nt: TGTGCCAGCAGCCGCCCACAGGGAAATGGGTCACCCCTCCACTTT; cdr3_aa: CASSRPQGNGSPLHF
d_call: NA; v_call: TRBV6-6; clone_size: medium-sized; j_call: TRBJ2-7; cdr3_nt: TGTGCCAGCAGGGACGGGACTGACTCCTACGAGCAGTACTTC; cdr3_aa: CASRDGTDSYEQYF